This T cell receptor beta chain originates from a study of blood T cell repertoires in COVID-19. Judged by abundance, this clone is medium-sized. This CDR3 has 18 amino acids. Germline V lookup: CDR1 SGHAT, CDR2 FQNNGV. Unmatched junction bases numbered 16, after V lost 0 bases and J lost 7 bases. Using immunoSEQ multiplex PCR, the repertoire was profiled, and TCRdb retains in-frame clones only, with some absent. The top ten clones hold 4.1% of a sample with approximately 250,000 clones, 90% of them seen once. The chain links TRBV11-2 to TRBJ2-3; 7 nucleotides agree with TRBD2. Material: PBMCs or T cells enriched from blood (not recorded which). The TCR sequence derives from a woman in her thirties with acute COVID-19. CDR3 residues: CASSLDLLDPAGINTQYF. For the CDR3, the DNA is TGTGCCAGCAGCTTAGACCTACTCGATCCAGCGGGAATAAATACGCAGTATTTT.